The sequence of this T cell receptor beta chain was determined in a study of shared clonotypes between healthy human individuals. The test was conducted at deep level. Original processing notes: Junction-only immunoSEQ sequences carried no quality scores, so filtering differed. Assay: immunoSEQ multiplex PCR; the TCRdb copy retains only in-frame clones and omits some. Clonal size and the V and J genes are those of that table, whereas D and trimming came from the DNA. There are 950,000 to 1,200,000 clones in the sample; 60% to 80% occur only once, and about 0.94% lies in the top ten. CDR1 and CDR2 (germline): SGHTA, FQGNSA. Trimming pared 5 bases from V and 6 bases from J, leaving 11 bases between. The CDR3 length is 13 residues.

Sequencing was carried out using memory CD4+ T cells from PBMCs. Subset denoted: CD45RA-negative fraction. The source of this sequence is a man aged 18 to 30 in good health. Some clones in this sample may be carry-over from other donors' samples. The rearrangement joins TRBV7-2 to TRBJ1-5, with D perhaps matching TRBD1 (5 bases). The CDR3 sequence: CASSIQGGQPQHF. DNA of the CDR3: TGTGCCAGCAGCATCCAGGGAGGTCAGCCCCAGCATTTT.